The 6 T cell receptor beta chains given below trace back to one sample, sequenced in a study of blood T cell repertoires in COVID-19. TCRdb keeps only in-frame clones here, not all; method: immunoSEQ multiplex PCR. Among some 330,000 clones listed, 88% were seen once. Sequenced: peripheral blood. The source is a woman in her forties or fifties with active or convalescent COVID-19.

The J gene is TRBJ1-1, the V gene TRBV19; D unresolved. CDR1 and CDR2 from the germline V gene are LNHDA and SQIVND (reference sequence). V was shortened by 1 base and J by 3 bases, with 12 bases between the two germline ends. This CDR3 is 15 amino acids long. The CDR3 spells CASSIVRGSYTEAFF. Written as DNA, the CDR3 is TGTGCCAGTAGTATAGTCCGGGGATCCTACACTGAAGCTTTCTTT.

The V call is TRBV4-2, the J call TRBJ1-3; tentative D call: TRBD1 (6 bases). Germline V gene data show CDR1 as LGHNA and CDR2 as YNFKEQ. The CDR3 is 16 residues long. V was trimmed by 4 bases and J by 1 base, leaving 14 bases between them. The CDR3 sequence: CASSLSDRSSGNTIYF. The CDR3 nucleotides read TGTGCCAGCAGCCTATCCGACAGGTCTTCTGGAAACACCATATATTTT.

The CDR3 nucleotides read TGTGCCACTAGACTAGCGGGGGGGCAAGAGACCCAGTACTTC. This translates into CATRLAGGQETQYF. The genes are TRBV3-1 (or the pseudogene TRBV3-2) and TRBJ2-5, with TRBD2 matching 14 bases. V trimming: 10 bases; J trimming: 2 bases; junction bases outside the gene matches: 3. The length of the CDR3 is 14 residues. Germline assignment: CDR1 LGHDT and CDR2 YNNKEL (reference sequence).

In its sample, this clone was seen a few times. The chain has TRBV4-1 and TRBJ2-2; 10 bases map to TRBD1. CDR3 length equals 13 residues. J gave up 11 bases and V 3 bases, and 3 bases lay outside the gene matches. Germline CDR1 reads MGHRA; CDR2 reads YSYEKL. Here the CDR3 DNA reads TGCGCCAGCAGCCAGGACAGGGGGAGAGAGCTGTTTTTT. Protein product: CASSQDRGRELFF.

CDR3 loop: CASSQGWGLSSYNEQFF. CDR3 DNA sequence: TGCGCCAGCAGCCAAGGGTGGGGGCTGAGCTCCTACAATGAGCAGTTCTTC. This sequence joins TRBV4-3 and TRBJ2-1; D is possibly TRBD1 (6 bases). Germline V gives CDR1 LGHNA, CDR2 YSLEER. The CDR3 runs 17 residues. V lost 1 base and J 0 bases, leaving 13 bases between the germline ends.

This clone was seen a single time. This chain connects TRBV5-6 to TRBJ1-2; 10 nucleotides align to TRBD1. This CDR3 has 16 residues. CDR1 SGHDT and CDR2 YYEEEE come from the germline V gene. V lost 0 bases, J lost 5 bases, and 7 bases stayed unmatched. The CDR3 DNA reads TGTGCCAGCAGCTTGGCTGGGACAGGGGCCCGATATGGCTACACCTTC. Amino acids: CASSLAGTGARYGYTF.